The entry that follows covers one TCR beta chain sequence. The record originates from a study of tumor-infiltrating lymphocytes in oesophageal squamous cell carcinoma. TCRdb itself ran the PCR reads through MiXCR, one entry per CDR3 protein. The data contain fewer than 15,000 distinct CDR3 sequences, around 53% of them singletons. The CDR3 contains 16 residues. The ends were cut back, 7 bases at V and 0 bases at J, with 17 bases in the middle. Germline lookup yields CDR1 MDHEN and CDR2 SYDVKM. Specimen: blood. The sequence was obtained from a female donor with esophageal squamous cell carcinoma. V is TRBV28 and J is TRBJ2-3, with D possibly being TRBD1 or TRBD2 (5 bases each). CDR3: CASTFGTASSTDTQYF. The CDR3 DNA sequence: TGTGCCAGCACCTTCGGGACGGCCTCTAGCACAGATACGCAGTATTTT.